Below are 10 T cell receptor beta chains sequenced from a single sample in a study of T cell responses to AZD1222 COVID-19 vaccine. Using immunoSEQ multiplex PCR, the repertoire was profiled, and TCRdb retains in-frame clones only, with some absent. The sample consists of roughly 200,000 clones, approximately 93% of them appearing once. Source: peripheral blood, taken 28 days after the second AZD1222 dose. The receptor source for this set is an adult who received the AZD1222 COVID-19 vaccine.

The rearrangement uses TRBV11-2 and TRBJ1-2; a possible D gene is TRBD1 (6 bases). Germline CDR1 is SGHAT and CDR2 is FQNNGV. The V gene lost 0 bases and the J gene lost 8 bases, with 22 bases spanning the gap. CDR3 length equals 17 residues. The CDR3 spells CASSLDRTTSGVSGYTF. For the CDR3, the DNA is TGTGCCAGCAGCTTAGATAGGACGACCTCAGGGGTTTCCGGCTACACCTTC.

The V gene is TRBV30, the J gene TRBJ2-6; weak D call: TRBD1 (5 bases). Trimming removed 3 bases at V and 0 bases at J, with 15 bases between. The germline V gene encodes CDR1 GTSNPN and CDR2 SVGIG (reference sequence). The CDR3 length is 17 residues. The CDR3 region has the DNA TGTGCCTGGAGCACAGGTCTAGGATACTCTGGGGCCAACGTCCTGACTTTC. Translation: CAWSTGLGYSGANVLTF.

This clone is medium-sized by share. V usage is TRBV3-1 (or the pseudogene TRBV3-2) and J usage is TRBJ2-7; no firm D call. The germline V and J ends were trimmed by 1 base and 6 bases, with 7 bases remaining between them. Germline CDR1 and CDR2: LGHDT and YNNKEL (reference sequence). The CDR3 covers 12 residues. The CDR3 sequence is CASSQAMAEQYF. The CDR3 nucleotides read TGTGCCAGCAGCCAAGCGATGGCCGAGCAGTACTTC.

The chain couples TRBV6-5 to TRBJ1-6; 7 bases match TRBD1. J was trimmed by 10 bases and V by 5 bases; bases with no gene match: 8. CDR3 size: 14 residues. The germline gives CDR1 MNHEY, CDR2 SVGAGI. CDR3 in amino acids: CASSRGPKGSPLHF. The DNA of the CDR3 is TGTGCCAGCAGTAGGGGGCCCAAGGGGTCACCCCTCCACTTT.

The rearrangement links TRBV4-1 to TRBJ2-7; D is perhaps TRBD1 (5 bases). Germline V gives CDR1 MGHRA, CDR2 YSYEKL. CDR3 size: 14 residues. Trimming took off 4 bases at V and 2 bases at J, with 12 bases between the two ends. Here the CDR3 DNA reads TGCGCCAGCAGCCCCAGGGAAAGCACCTACGAGCAGTACTTC. It translates to CASSPRESTYEQYF.

CDR3 nucleotide sequence: TGTGCCAGCAGCCATCGGGGGACTGGCGCACTGGGGGAGCAGTACTTC. As protein: CASSHRGTGALGEQYF. The rearrangement joins TRBV16 to TRBJ2-7, with D possibly TRBD2 on 6 matching bases. From germline, CDR1 is KGHSY and CDR2 FQNENV. V was pared by 3 bases and J by 7 bases, with 22 bases between. The CDR3 length is 16 residues.

This sequence joins TRBV7-8 and TRBJ2-2; D gene uncertain. The CDR3 has 11 amino acids. CDR1 is SGHVS, CDR2 FQNEAQ, per germline. V gave up 5 bases and J gave up 6 bases, with 4 bases separating them. In DNA form, the CDR3 reads TGTGCCAGCAGCCCAGCCGGGGAGCTGTTTTTT. Encoded protein: CASSPAGELFF.

The chain links TRBV6-1 to TRBJ2-7, with TRBD2 matching 7 bases. Germline V gene data show CDR1 as MNHNS and CDR2 as SASEGT. The length of the CDR3 is 16 residues. J gave up 4 bases and V 0 bases, and 9 bases lay outside the gene matches. Here the CDR3 reads CASSEAGGPTRYEQYF. The CDR3 DNA is TGTGCCAGCAGTGAAGCGGGAGGGCCAACCCGGTACGAGCAGTACTTC.

As DNA, the CDR3 is TGTGCCAGCAGCGTAGGTTGGTCGGAGACAGGGTCCGGCTACACCTTC. This codes for CASSVGWSETGSGYTF. This rearrangement joins TRBV9 to TRBJ1-2; 7 nucleotides line up with TRBD1. J lost 8 bases, V lost 0 bases, and 13 bases had no gene match. The germline CDR1 and CDR2 sequences are SGDLS and YYNGEE. The CDR3 extends over 16 amino acids.

DNA for the CDR3: TGTGCCAGAAGCGCCCTAAAAGCGGGACACCTCTACAATGAGCAGTTCTTC. The encoded protein is CARSALKAGHLYNEQFF. The chain joins TRBV5-3 to TRBJ2-1; D is perhaps TRBD2 (7 bases). TRBV5-3 is given ORF status, its function remaining uncertain. Trimming removed 4 bases at V and 3 bases at J, with 20 bases between. This CDR3 is 17 amino acids long.